The rows below give T cell receptor beta chains drawn from one sample of a study of early T cells in non-severe SARS-CoV-2 infection. TCRdb reprocessed the 5' RACE reads via MiXCR and lists one record per CDR3 protein. The sample carries 64,000 or so distinct CDR3 sequences, 11% recorded once. Material: whole blood, obtained at baseline. The origin of the receptors is an adult who was a healthcare worker with PCR-confirmed SARS-CoV-2 infection or an uninfected control (not recorded which). Each CDR3 is given with its conserved first and last residue. D genes are given only for firm matches. Clone size is not always given. Where it is, it says once, few, many or a class for expanded clones.

clone_size d_call j_call v_call cdr3_aa cdr3_nt
few NA TRBJ2-1 TRBV6-5 CASSYGSGSYNEQFF TGTGCCAGCAGTTATGGTAGCGGTTCCTACAATGAGCAGTTCTTC
few NA TRBJ2-2 TRBV5-6 CASSSAVLTGELFF TGTGCCAGCAGCTCAGCGGTTCTAACCGGGGAGCTGTTTTTT
NA NA TRBJ1-2 TRBV20-1 CSAGTPGSGSYTF TGCAGTGCGGGTACGCCGGGGTCCGGAAGCTACACCTTC
many TRBD1 TRBJ2-7 TRBV9 CASSPPSGTGSYEQYF TGTGCCAGCAGCCCTCCCTCCGGGACAGGTTCCTACGAGCAGTACTTC
many TRBD1 TRBJ2-1 TRBV20-1 CSARGETGLLDEQFF TGCAGTGCTAGAGGGGAGACAGGGCTCTTGGATGAGCAGTTCTTC
few NA TRBJ1-6 TRBV7-9 CASSLMNSPLHF TGTGCCAGCAGCTTAATGAATTCACCCCTCCACTTT
few NA TRBJ1-6 TRBV6-2/TRBV6-3 CASSYRLNSPLHF TGTGCCAGCAGTTACCGCCTTAATTCACCCCTCCACTTT
NA NA TRBJ1-3 TRBV7-9 CASSNMGGGSSGNTIYF TGTGCCAGCAGCAATATGGGAGGCGGAAGCTCTGGAAACACCATATATTTT
few TRBD1 TRBJ1-2 TRBV7-9 CASSLSWDRPPRYTF TGTGCCAGCAGCTTAAGTTGGGACAGACCCCCTCGCTACACCTTC
NA NA TRBJ2-5 TRBV20-1 CSARGDQKETQYF TGCAGTGCTAGAGGGGACCAGAAAGAGACCCAGTACTTC
NA NA TRBJ2-7 TRBV7-9 CASSPRGLGHEQYF TGTGCCAGCAGCCCCAGGGGCCTCGGTCACGAGCAGTACTTC
NA NA TRBJ2-2 TRBV7-3 CASSLIGGANTGELFF TGTGCCAGCAGCTTAATTGGGGGAGCGAACACCGGGGAGCTGTTTTTT
NA NA TRBJ2-2 TRBV11-3 CASRDGASGELFF TGTGCCAGCAGAGACGGGGCCTCCGGGGAGCTGTTTTTT
NA TRBD1 TRBJ1-5 TRBV6-6 CASSQGQGYQPQHF TGTGCCAGCAGTCAGGGACAGGGGTATCAGCCCCAGCATTTT
few NA TRBJ2-6 TRBV7-2 CASSLQGSHSGANVLTF TGTGCCAGCAGCTTACAGGGGTCCCACTCTGGGGCCAACGTCCTGACTTTC
few NA TRBJ1-1 TRBV20-1 CSASKDSRVAEAFF TGCAGTGCTAGTAAGGACTCCCGAGTGGCGGAAGCTTTCTTT
NA NA TRBJ2-6 TRBV19 CASRPRGARTGANVLTF TGTGCCAGTAGGCCACGGGGGGCCCGAACTGGGGCCAACGTCCTGACTTTC
NA NA TRBJ2-2 TRBV11-3 CASSPISHGELFF TGTGCCAGCAGCCCCATTTCTCACGGGGAGCTGTTTTTT
few NA TRBJ1-1 TRBV7-2 CASSSNRAGAFF TGTGCCAGCAGCTCGAACAGGGCTGGCGCTTTCTTT
many NA TRBJ2-3 TRBV18 CASSPIGLPLDTQYF TGTGCCAGCTCACCTATTGGCCTACCCCTCGATACGCAGTATTTT
NA NA TRBJ1-5 TRBV18 CASSPLDRSVGQPQHF TGTGCCAGCTCACCACTCGACAGGTCGGTAGGGCAGCCCCAGCATTTT
NA NA TRBJ2-2 TRBV7-3 CASSLTGLGAGELFF TGTGCCAGCAGCTTAACCGGGCTGGGGGCCGGGGAGCTGTTTTTT
NA NA TRBJ2-5 TRBV18 CASSGSHQETQYF TGTGCCAGCTCTGGCTCGCATCAAGAGACCCAGTACTTC
few NA TRBJ1-3 TRBV9 CASSVDGLSENTIYF TGTGCCAGCAGCGTAGACGGGCTCTCTGAAAACACCATATATTTT
NA NA TRBJ1-1 TRBV2 CASMRRNTEAFF TGTGCCAGCATGCGAAGGAACACTGAAGCTTTCTTT
few NA TRBJ1-2 TRBV3-1 CASSQAGQLGQPNYGYTF TGTGCCAGCAGCCAAGCGGGTCAATTAGGACAGCCGAACTATGGCTACACCTTC
NA NA TRBJ1-1 TRBV5-4 CASSQPTSTEAFF TGTGCCAGCAGCCAACCTACGTCCACTGAAGCTTTCTTT
once NA TRBJ2-5 TRBV9 CASSATTSVETQYF TGTGCCAGCAGCGCGACGACTTCAGTTGAGACCCAGTACTTC
few NA TRBJ2-4 TRBV5-1 CASSKVIAKNIQYF TGCGCCAGCAGTAAGGTGATAGCCAAAAACATTCAGTACTTC